This T cell receptor beta chain was sequenced during a study of T cell responses to AZD1222 COVID-19 vaccine. Study information: Analyses pooled second doses at about 4 or about 12 weeks. Study results and limitations: None of the repertoires were sampled until the peak T cell response had passed. Baseline serology detected seropositivity in only six or seven AZD1222 recipients.

V lost 2 bases, J lost 0 bases, and 1 base lay in between. CDR1 is SGHNT, CDR2 YYREEE, per germline (reference sequence). This CDR3 has 12 residues. TCRdb's copy holds only in-frame clones and misses some; the assay was immunoSEQ multiplex PCR. The sample holds some 130,000 clones; around 84% are singletons and the top ten take about 4%. On this clone itself: The antigen is unknown.

The receptor was derived from an adult in good health. This chain joins TRBV5-4 and TRBJ2-3; D gene ambiguous. Sample: peripheral blood, taken on day 0 of AZD1222 vaccination. CDR3: CASSFSTDTQYF. The CDR3 nucleotides read TGTGCCAGCAGCTTCAGCACAGATACGCAGTATTTT.